The rows below give T cell receptor beta chains drawn from one sample of a study of blood T cell repertoires in COVID-19. Repertoires were generated with immunoSEQ multiplex PCR, while TCRdb's copy carries only in-frame clones and drops some. The table records tens of thousands of clones, 90% to 95% of them present only once. Sequencing was done on a sample of peripheral blood. These receptor sequences come from a man in his forties or fifties with active COVID-19. CDR3s include the opening cysteine and the closing phenylalanine or tryptophan. The D gene is left open where the match is weak. Size values are once, few and many counts, or a class for expanded clones, and some rows have none.

CDR3 protein	CDR3 DNA	D gene	clone size	V gene	J gene
CASSPRTRDSSGNTIYF	TGTGCCAGCTCACCACGGACCCGGGACAGCTCTGGAAACACCATATATTTT	TRBD1	.	TRBV18	TRBJ1-3
CASSVGPTAYSNQPQHF	TGTGCCAGCAGCGTAGGACCGACAGCTTATAGCAATCAGCCCCAGCATTTT	.	.	TRBV9	TRBJ1-5
CASSQAGTGTGSAYGYTF	TGTGCCAGCAGCCAAGCGGGGACCGGGACAGGGTCTGCCTATGGCTACACCTTC	TRBD1	.	TRBV3-1/TRBV3-2	TRBJ1-2
CASSFYAGSGYEQYF	TGTGCCAGCAGCTTCTACGCGGGATCGGGATATGAGCAGTACTTC	.	.	TRBV5-4	TRBJ2-7
CASSLAPGKGWEAFF	TGTGCCAGCAGCTTGGCCCCGGGGAAAGGATGGGAAGCTTTCTTT	.	.	TRBV5-6	TRBJ1-1
CASSVVGGANEQFF	TGTGCCAGCAGCGTAGTGGGGGGGGCAAATGAGCAGTTCTTC	.	.	TRBV9	TRBJ2-1
CATSRVVTSREGYTF	TGTGCCACCAGCAGAGTCGTCACCTCCCGGGAAGGCTACACCTTC	.	.	TRBV15	TRBJ1-2
CASSTGQRATNEKLFF	TGCGCCAGCAGCACGGGACAGAGAGCAACTAATGAAAAACTGTTTTTT	TRBD1	.	TRBV5-1	TRBJ1-4
CASSPGQGLQETQYF	TGTGCCAGCAGCCCCGGACAGGGATTACAAGAGACCCAGTACTTC	TRBD1	.	TRBV7-3	TRBJ2-5
CASSYSSGGNEKLFF	TGTGCCAGCAGTTACTCGTCAGGTGGAAATGAAAAACTGTTTTTT	.	.	TRBV6-2/TRBV6-3	TRBJ1-4
CASSSGTSGILGKAGELFF	TGTGCCAGCAGTTCCGGGACTAGCGGGATTCTGGGAAAAGCCGGGGAGCTGTTTTTT	TRBD2	.	TRBV7-9	TRBJ2-2
CATRYRESEQFF	TGTGCCACTCGTTACAGGGAATCTGAGCAGTTCTTC	.	.	TRBV6-5	TRBJ2-1
CASSPSSGASTDTQYF	TGTGCCAGCAGCCCATCTAGCGGGGCTAGCACAGATACGCAGTATTTT	TRBD2	once	TRBV11-2	TRBJ2-3
CASSPSTPSGRWRDTQYF	TGTGCCAGCAGCCCATCTACTCCTAGCGGGAGGTGGAGAGATACGCAGTATTTT	TRBD2	.	TRBV5-6	TRBJ2-3
CASSYSGTGITEAFF	TGTGCCAGCAGTTACTCCGGGACAGGGATCACTGAAGCTTTCTTT	TRBD1	.	TRBV6-5	TRBJ1-1
CASSLGPGGFYEQYF	TGCGCCAGCAGCTTGGGTCCAGGGGGCTTCTACGAGCAGTACTTC	TRBD1	.	TRBV5-1	TRBJ2-7
CASSRPGEQGQYF	TGTGCCAGCAGTCGGCCAGGGGAACAGGGGCAGTACTTC	.	.	TRBV6-5	TRBJ2-7
CASSSQGTGSTEAFF	TGTGCCAGCAGCTCACAGGGCACAGGGAGCACTGAAGCTTTCTTT	.	.	TRBV7-2	TRBJ1-1
CASSKGDTEAFF	TGTGCCAGCAGCAAAGGGGACACTGAAGCTTTCTTT	.	.	TRBV11-3	TRBJ1-1
CASTDRDQVNTEAFF	TGTGCCAGTACGGACAGGGACCAAGTGAACACTGAAGCTTTCTTT	TRBD1	.	TRBV19	TRBJ1-1
CASSSGTVSNQPQHF	TGTGCCAGTAGTAGCGGGACAGTTAGCAATCAGCCCCAGCATTTT	TRBD1	.	TRBV19	TRBJ1-5
CASSYGTSRIGETQYF	TGTGCCAGCAGCTACGGGACTAGCCGAATTGGGGAGACCCAGTACTTC	TRBD2	.	TRBV11-2	TRBJ2-5
CASSFGQNQPQHF	TGCGCCAGCAGCTTCGGACAGAATCAGCCCCAGCATTTT	.	.	TRBV5-1	TRBJ1-5
CASSYSGEVGEQYF	TGTGCCAGCAGTTACAGCGGTGAAGTGGGCGAGCAGTACTTC	.	.	TRBV6-5	TRBJ2-7
CASSLEGGALAFF	TGTGCCAGCAGTTTAGAGGGGGGGGCTCTGGCTTTCTTT	.	.	TRBV12-3/TRBV12-4	TRBJ1-1
CASSLTGYGTGELFF	TGTGCCAGCAGCCTGACAGGGTACGGCACCGGGGAGCTGTTTTTT	TRBD1	.	TRBV7-3	TRBJ2-2
CASSARQGHEQFF	TGTGCCAGCAGTGCTAGACAGGGCCATGAGCAGTTCTTC	TRBD1	.	TRBV6-4	TRBJ2-1
CASSQQAATDTQYF	TGCGCCAGCAGCCAACAAGCGGCAACAGATACGCAGTATTTT	.	.	TRBV4-3	TRBJ2-3
CASSQLPTGETQYF	TGTGCCAGCAGTCAGCTACCGACCGGGGAGACCCAGTACTTC	.	.	TRBV2	TRBJ2-5
CASSHRETQYF	TGTGCCAGCAGCCACAGGGAAACGCAGTATTTT	.	.	TRBV3-1/TRBV3-2	TRBJ2-3
CASSQGIKGRRIGYGYTF	TGTGCCAGCAGCCAAGGTATTAAGGGGCGACGCATCGGCTATGGCTACACCTTC	.	.	TRBV3-1/TRBV3-2	TRBJ1-2
CASSLRRGTNEKLFF	TGTGCCAGCAGTTTACGCCGGGGAACTAATGAAAAACTGTTTTTT	.	.	TRBV2	TRBJ1-4
CATRAENTGELFF	TGTGCCACCAGGGCAGAAAACACCGGGGAGCTGTTTTTT	.	.	TRBV24-1	TRBJ2-2
CASSQDNSRGTEDTQYF	TGTGCCAGCAGCCAAGATAATTCTAGGGGGACAGAGGATACGCAGTATTTT	TRBD1	.	TRBV3-1/TRBV3-2	TRBJ2-3
CASSQIGEGRYEQYF	TGCGCCAGCAGCCAAATAGGGGAGGGTCGATACGAGCAGTACTTC	TRBD2	.	TRBV4-3	TRBJ2-7
CASSHWGETGELFF	TGTGCCAGCAGCCATTGGGGGGAGACCGGGGAGCTGTTTTTT	.	.	TRBV5-5	TRBJ2-2
CASSGQGFGNQPQHF	TGTGCCAGCAGTGGACAGGGGTTCGGCAATCAGCCCCAGCATTTT	TRBD1	.	TRBV2	TRBJ1-5
CASSPIAGGLTDTQYF	TGTGCCAGCAGCCCAATAGCGGGGGGCCTTACAGATACGCAGTATTTT	TRBD2	.	TRBV5-4	TRBJ2-3
CASSLNPDTQETQYF	TGCGCCAGCAGCTTGAATCCTGACACCCAAGAGACCCAGTACTTC	.	.	TRBV5-1	TRBJ2-5
CASRGQGNTEAFF	TGTGCCAGCAGAGGACAGGGGAACACTGAAGCTTTCTTT	TRBD1	.	TRBV25-1	TRBJ1-1